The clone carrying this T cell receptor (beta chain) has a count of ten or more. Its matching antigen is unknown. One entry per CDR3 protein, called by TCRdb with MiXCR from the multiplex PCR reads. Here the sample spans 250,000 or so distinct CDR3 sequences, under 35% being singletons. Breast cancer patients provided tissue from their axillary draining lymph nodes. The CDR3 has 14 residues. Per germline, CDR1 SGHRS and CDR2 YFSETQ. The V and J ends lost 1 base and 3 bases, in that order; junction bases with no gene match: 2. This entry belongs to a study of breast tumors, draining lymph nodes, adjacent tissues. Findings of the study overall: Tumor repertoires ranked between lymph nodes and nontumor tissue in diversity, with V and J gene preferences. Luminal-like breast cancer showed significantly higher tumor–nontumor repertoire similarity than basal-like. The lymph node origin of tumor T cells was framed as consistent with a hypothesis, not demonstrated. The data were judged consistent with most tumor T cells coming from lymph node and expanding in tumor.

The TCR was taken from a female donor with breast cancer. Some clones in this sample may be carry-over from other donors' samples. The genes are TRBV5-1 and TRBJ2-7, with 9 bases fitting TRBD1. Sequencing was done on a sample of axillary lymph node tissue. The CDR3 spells CASSLRTGDYEQYF. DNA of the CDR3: TGCGCCAGCAGCTTGAGGACAGGGGACTACGAGCAGTACTTC.